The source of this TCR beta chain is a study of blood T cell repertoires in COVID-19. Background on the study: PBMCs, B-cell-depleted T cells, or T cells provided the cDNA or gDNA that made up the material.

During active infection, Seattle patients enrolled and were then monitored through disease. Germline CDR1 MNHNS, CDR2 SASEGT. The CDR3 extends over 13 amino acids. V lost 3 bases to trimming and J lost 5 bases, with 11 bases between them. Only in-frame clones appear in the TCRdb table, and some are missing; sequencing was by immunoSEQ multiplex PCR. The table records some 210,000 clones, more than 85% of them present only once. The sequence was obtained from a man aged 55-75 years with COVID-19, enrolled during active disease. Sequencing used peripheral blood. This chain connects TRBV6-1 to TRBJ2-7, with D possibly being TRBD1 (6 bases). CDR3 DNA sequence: TGTGCCAGCAGTGACCCAGGGGTAAACGAGCAGTACTTC. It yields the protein CASSDPGVNEQYF.